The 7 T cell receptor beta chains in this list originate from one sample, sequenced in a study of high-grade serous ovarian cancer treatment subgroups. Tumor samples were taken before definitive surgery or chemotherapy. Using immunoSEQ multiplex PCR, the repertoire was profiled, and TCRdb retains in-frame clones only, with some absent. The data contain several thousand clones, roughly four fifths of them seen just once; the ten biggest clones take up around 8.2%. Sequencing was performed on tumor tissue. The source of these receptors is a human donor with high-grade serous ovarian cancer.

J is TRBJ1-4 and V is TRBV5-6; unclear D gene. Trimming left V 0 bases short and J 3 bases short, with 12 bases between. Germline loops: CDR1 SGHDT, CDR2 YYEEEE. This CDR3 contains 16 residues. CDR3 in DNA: TGTGCCAGCAGCTTGGCCGCGGGGAAGGCTAATGAAAAACTGTTTTTT. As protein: CASSLAAGKANEKLFF.

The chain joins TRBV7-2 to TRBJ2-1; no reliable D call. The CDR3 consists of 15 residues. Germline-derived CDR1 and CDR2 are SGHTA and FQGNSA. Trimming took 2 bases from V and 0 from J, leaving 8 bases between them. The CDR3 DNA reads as TGTGCCAGCAGCTTAACTGACCTCTCCTACAATGAGCAGTTCTTC. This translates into CASSLTDLSYNEQFF.

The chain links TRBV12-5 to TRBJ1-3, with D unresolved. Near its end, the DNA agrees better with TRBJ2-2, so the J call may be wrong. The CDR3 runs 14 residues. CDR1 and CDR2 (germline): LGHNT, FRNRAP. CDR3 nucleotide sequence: TGTGCTAGTGGTTTGAACGGAAACACCGGGGAGCTGTTTTTT. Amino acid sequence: CASGLNGNTGELFF.

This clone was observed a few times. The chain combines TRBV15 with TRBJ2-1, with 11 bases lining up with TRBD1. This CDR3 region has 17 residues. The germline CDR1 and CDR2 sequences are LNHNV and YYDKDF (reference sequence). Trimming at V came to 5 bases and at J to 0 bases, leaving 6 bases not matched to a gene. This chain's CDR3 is CATSGIGQGASYNEQFF. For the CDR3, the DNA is TGTGCCACCAGCGGAATAGGACAGGGGGCCTCCTACAATGAGCAGTTCTTC.

The CDR3 DNA is TGTGCCAGCAGCTTGGGACAGGGGGGACCTAACTATGGCTACACCTTC. Encoded protein: CASSLGQGGPNYGYTF. The genes are TRBV5-8 and TRBJ1-2; 9 nucleotides match TRBD1. CDR3 length: 16 residues. Germline-derived CDR1 and CDR2 are SGHTS and YDEGEE. The V segment lost 0 bases and the J segment 0 bases; nucleotides outside the gene matches: 3.

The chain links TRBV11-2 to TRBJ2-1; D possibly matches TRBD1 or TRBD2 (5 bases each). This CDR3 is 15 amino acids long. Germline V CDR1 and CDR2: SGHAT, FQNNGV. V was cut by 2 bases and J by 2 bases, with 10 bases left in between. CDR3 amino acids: CASSLTPGPYNEQFF. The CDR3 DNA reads TGTGCCAGCAGCTTAACTCCGGGACCCTACAATGAGCAGTTCTTC.

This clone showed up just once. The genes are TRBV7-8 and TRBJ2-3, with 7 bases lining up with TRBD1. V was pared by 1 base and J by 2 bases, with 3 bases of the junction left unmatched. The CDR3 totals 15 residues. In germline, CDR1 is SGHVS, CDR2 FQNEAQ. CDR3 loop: CASSLGDSYTDTQYF. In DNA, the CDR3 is TGTGCCAGCAGCTTAGGGGACAGCTACACAGATACGCAGTATTTT.